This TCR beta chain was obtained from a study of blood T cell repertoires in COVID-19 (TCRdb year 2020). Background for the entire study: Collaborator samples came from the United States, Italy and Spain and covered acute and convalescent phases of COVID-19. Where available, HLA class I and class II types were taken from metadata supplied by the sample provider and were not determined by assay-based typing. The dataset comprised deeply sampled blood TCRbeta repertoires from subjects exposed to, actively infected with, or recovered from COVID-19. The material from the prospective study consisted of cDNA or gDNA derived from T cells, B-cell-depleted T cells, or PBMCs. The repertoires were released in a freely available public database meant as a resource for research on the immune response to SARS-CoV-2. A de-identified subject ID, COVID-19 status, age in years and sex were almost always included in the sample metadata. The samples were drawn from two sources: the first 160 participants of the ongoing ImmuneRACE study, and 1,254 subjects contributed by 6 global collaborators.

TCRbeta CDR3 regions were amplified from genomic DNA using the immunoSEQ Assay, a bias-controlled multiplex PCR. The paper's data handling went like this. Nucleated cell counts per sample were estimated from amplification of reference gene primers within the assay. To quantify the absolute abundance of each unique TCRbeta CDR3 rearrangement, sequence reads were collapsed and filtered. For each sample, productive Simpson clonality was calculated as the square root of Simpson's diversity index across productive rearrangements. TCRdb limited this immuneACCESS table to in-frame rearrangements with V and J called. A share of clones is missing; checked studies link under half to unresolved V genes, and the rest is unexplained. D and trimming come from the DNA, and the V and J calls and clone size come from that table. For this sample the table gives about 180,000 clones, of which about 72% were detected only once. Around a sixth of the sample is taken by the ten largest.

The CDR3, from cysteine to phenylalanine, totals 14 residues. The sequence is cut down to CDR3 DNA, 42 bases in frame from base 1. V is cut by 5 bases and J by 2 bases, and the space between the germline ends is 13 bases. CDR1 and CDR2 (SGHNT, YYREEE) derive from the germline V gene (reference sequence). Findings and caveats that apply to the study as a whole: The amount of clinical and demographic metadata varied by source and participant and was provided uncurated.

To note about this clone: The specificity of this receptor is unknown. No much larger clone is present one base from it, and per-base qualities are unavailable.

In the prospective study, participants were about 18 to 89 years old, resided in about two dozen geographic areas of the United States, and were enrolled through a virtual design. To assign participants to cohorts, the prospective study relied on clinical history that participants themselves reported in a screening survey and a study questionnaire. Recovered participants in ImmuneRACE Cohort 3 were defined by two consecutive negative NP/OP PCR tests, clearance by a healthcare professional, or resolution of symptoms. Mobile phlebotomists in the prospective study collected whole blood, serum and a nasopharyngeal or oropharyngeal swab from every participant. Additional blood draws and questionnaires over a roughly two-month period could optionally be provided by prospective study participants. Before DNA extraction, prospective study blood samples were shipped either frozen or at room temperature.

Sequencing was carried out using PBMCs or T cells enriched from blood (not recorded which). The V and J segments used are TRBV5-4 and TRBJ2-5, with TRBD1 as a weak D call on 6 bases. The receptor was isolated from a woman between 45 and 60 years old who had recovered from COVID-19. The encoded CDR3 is CASRSTGRQETQYF. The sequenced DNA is TGTGCCAGCAGATCCACAGGGCGGCAAGAGACCCAGTACTTC. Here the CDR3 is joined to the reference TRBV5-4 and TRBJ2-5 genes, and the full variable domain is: ETGVTQSPTHLIKTRGQQVTLRCSSQSGHNTVSWYQQALGQGPQFIFQYYREEENGRGNFPPRFSGLQFPNYSSELNVNALELDDSALYLCASRSTGRQETQYFGPGTRLLVL.